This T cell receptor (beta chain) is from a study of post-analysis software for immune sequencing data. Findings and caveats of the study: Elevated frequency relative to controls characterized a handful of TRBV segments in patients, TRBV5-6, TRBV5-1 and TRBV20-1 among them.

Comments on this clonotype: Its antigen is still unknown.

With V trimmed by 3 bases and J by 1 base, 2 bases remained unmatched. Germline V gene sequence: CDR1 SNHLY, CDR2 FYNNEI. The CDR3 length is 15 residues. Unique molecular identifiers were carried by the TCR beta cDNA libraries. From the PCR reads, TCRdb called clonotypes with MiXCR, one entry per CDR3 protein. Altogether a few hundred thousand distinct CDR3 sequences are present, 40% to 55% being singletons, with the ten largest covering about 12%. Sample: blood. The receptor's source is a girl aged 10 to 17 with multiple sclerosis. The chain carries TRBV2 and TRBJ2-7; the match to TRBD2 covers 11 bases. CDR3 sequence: CASSETSGKSYEQYF. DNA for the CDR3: TGTGCCAGCAGTGAGACTAGCGGGAAATCCTACGAGCAGTACTTC.